A single sample gave rise to the 27 T cell receptor beta chains below, sequenced in a study of blood T cells in healthy people across ages. A second PCR of about 6 to 11 cycles used a sample-barcoded 5' primer and a J-beta primer mix. TCRdb itself ran the 5' RACE reads through MiXCR, one entry per CDR3 protein. The sample contains 910,000 or so distinct CDR3 sequences, just over 50% of which appear only once. The sample was blood. These receptors were taken from a woman aged 60 to 75 in good health.

This clonotype appeared a few times. The chain couples TRBV4-1 to TRBJ2-5; 7 nucleotides align to TRBD1. The J call is uncertain, as TRBJ2-7 better fits the DNA end. The V gene's germline CDR1 is MGHRA and CDR2 YSYEKL. This CDR3 is 14 amino acids long. The CDR3 spells CASSHPGQPIEQYF. In DNA form, the CDR3 reads TGCGCCAGCAGCCACCCGGGACAGCCCATCGAGCAGTACTTC.

The rearrangement joins TRBV6-5 to TRBJ2-6, with a tentative D call TRBD1 (5 bases). There are 16 residues in the CDR3. The V gene lost 5 bases and the J gene lost 0 bases, with 11 bases spanning the gap. Germline CDR1 reads MNHEY; CDR2 reads SVGAGI. This chain's CDR3 is CASSTDSYSGANVLTF. CDR3 nucleotide sequence: TGTGCCAGCAGTACCGACAGCTACTCTGGGGCCAACGTCCTGACTTTC.

This chain uses TRBV6-2 or TRBV6-3 with TRBJ2-1; D gene unclear. The end of the DNA is better explained by TRBJ2-7, so the J call may be wrong. The CDR3 consists of 16 residues. CDR1 and CDR2 (germline): MNHEY, SVGEGT. CDR3 DNA sequence: TGTGCCAGCAGTTACAGAAACCGGGCCCCCTACAATGAGCAGTACTTC. Protein sequence: CASSYRNRAPYNEQYF.

The V gene is TRBV18, the J gene TRBJ2-7; D is possibly TRBD2 (6 bases). The J call is in doubt because the DNA end fits TRBJ2-5 better. The length of the CDR3 is 13 residues. Germline V lookup: CDR1 KGHSH, CDR2 LQKENI. CDR3: CASSRGKGETQYF. The CDR3 nucleotides are TGTGCCAGCTCCCGCGGGAAGGGAGAGACCCAGTACTTC.

The rearrangement joins TRBV7-3 to TRBJ1-1, with D possibly TRBD1 on 6 matching bases. The CDR3 runs to 14 residues. The germline V gene has CDR1 SGHTA and CDR2 FQGTGA. Deletions cut 5 bases from V and 2 bases from J, with 12 bases between. The CDR3 protein is CASSRGGSNTEAFF. The CDR3 DNA is TGTGCCAGCAGCAGGGGGGGTTCTAACACTGAAGCTTTCTTT.

The rearrangement links TRBV20-1 to TRBJ2-1; D is perhaps TRBD1 (5 bases). CDR3 length equals 15 residues. The germline V and J ends were trimmed by 6 bases and 5 bases, with 20 bases remaining between them. CDR1 is DFQATT, CDR2 SNEGSKA, per germline (reference sequence). This chain's CDR3 is CSADRGAGVDNEQFF. Written as DNA, the CDR3 is TGCAGTGCAGACCGTGGGGCAGGAGTCGACAATGAGCAGTTCTTC.

The V call is TRBV13, the J call TRBJ2-7; D not resolved. Germline V CDR1 and CDR2: PRHDT, FYEKMQ (reference sequence). The CDR3 contains 12 residues. The germline V and J ends were trimmed by 2 bases and 5 bases, with 7 bases remaining between them. The CDR3 DNA is TGTGCCAGCAGCTTATTCCCCCACGAGCAGTACTTC. Residues: CASSLFPHEQYF. The variable domain in full, with the rest retrieved from reference TRBV13 and TRBJ2-7, is AAGVIQSPRHLIKEKRETATLKCYPIPRHDTVYWYQQGPGQDPQFLISFYEKMQSDKGSIPDRFSAQQFSDYHSELNMSSLELGDSALYFCASSLFPHEQYFGPGTRLTVT.

This clonotype was observed a handful of times. The CDR3 coding sequence is TGCAGCGTTGGTCCGGGTGATGAGCAGTACTTC. Encoded protein: CSVGPGDEQYF. The chain employs TRBV29-1 and TRBJ2-4; D uncertain. Deletions cut 4 bases from V and 13 bases from J, with 14 bases between. The CDR3 covers 11 residues. Germline CDR1 is SQVTM and CDR2 is ANQGSEA.

This chain links TRBV12-3 or TRBV12-4 with TRBJ2-7; 7 bases are a match to TRBD2. Losses at the gene ends were 6 bases for V and 1 base for J; bases not matched to a gene: 12. CDR3 length: 16 residues. The chain's CDR3 is CASSPSISGYSYEQYF. CDR3 sequence (DNA): TGTGCCAGCAGCCCCTCGATTAGCGGGTATTCCTACGAGCAGTACTTC.

This chain links TRBV20-1 with TRBJ1-1; no firm D call. The V end lost 6 bases, the J end lost 2 bases, and 13 bases lay between the germline ends. In germline, CDR1 is DFQATT, CDR2 SNEGSKA (reference sequence). The CDR3 covers 13 residues. CDR3: CSANTVRNTEAFF. In DNA, the CDR3 is TGCAGTGCAAATACGGTCCGAAACACTGAAGCTTTCTTT.

This chain connects TRBV7-6 to TRBJ2-1; 7 bases line up with TRBD2. Germline CDR1 and CDR2: SGHVS and FNYEAQ. CDR3 length: 13 amino acids. V was pared by 5 bases and J by 10 bases, with 8 bases of the junction left unmatched. In DNA form, the CDR3 reads TGTGCCAGCAGCCCCGCCGGGCGGGAGGAGCAGTTCTTC. Its protein product is CASSPAGREEQFF.

This clonotype was found once. V is TRBV5-1 and J is TRBJ2-1; 7 nucleotides align to TRBD1. CDR3 length: 15 amino acids. The V gene's germline CDR1 is SGHRS and CDR2 YFSETQ. After removal of 4 bases from V and 13 bases from J, the junction contained 17 bases not matched to a gene. Written as DNA, the CDR3 is TGCGCCAGCAGCAGGTGGGACAGCGTGGAATCACGACAGTTCTTC. Encoded protein: CASSRWDSVESRQFF.

The V and J genes are TRBV4-1 and TRBJ2-1; D not resolved. The CDR3 spans 16 residues. Germline V gene lookup returns CDR1 MGHRA and CDR2 YSYEKL. The V end was cut by 1 base, the J end by 6 bases, with 16 bases between. The CDR3 DNA follows: TGCGCCAGCAGCCAAGGGACCGCTGCCGAAGGCAATGAGCAGTTCTTC. Its translation: CASSQGTAAEGNEQFF.

This clonotype was counted between two and nine times. The V call is TRBV6-2 or TRBV6-3, the J call TRBJ2-1; D is possibly TRBD1 or TRBD2 (5 bases each). This CDR3 is built from 15 residues. Germline V lookup: CDR1 MNHEY, CDR2 SVGEGT. V was shortened by 4 bases and J by 0 bases, with 10 bases between the two germline ends. The CDR3 protein is CASSLTGPSYNEQFF. The CDR3 DNA reads as TGTGCCAGCAGTTTGACGGGGCCCTCCTACAATGAGCAGTTCTTC.

CDR3 loop: CASSLIRAKGGTEAFF. Written as DNA, the CDR3 is TGTGCCAGCAGTTTAATTCGGGCCAAGGGAGGCACTGAAGCTTTCTTT. This sequence joins TRBV27 and TRBJ1-1; the D is unclear. This CDR3 spans 16 amino acids. The germline CDR1 and CDR2 sequences are MNHEY and SMNVEV (reference sequence). Between the trimmed V and J ends, which lost 2 bases and 4 bases, there was a span of 17 bases.

Comment on this clonotype: A junction end diverges from the germline sequence, so it may reflect a read error. V and J are TRBV9 and TRBJ2-1, with D maybe TRBD2 (6 bases). The germline V gene has CDR1 SGDLS and CDR2 YYNGEE. The CDR3 has 14 amino acids. CDR3 protein: CVSSAPWRENEQFF. The CDR3 coding sequence is TGTGTCAGCAGCGCCCCTTGGAGGGAAAATGAGCAGTTCTTC. Looking up the rest from reference TRBV9 and TRBJ2-1 gives the full variable domain: DSGVTQTPKHLITATGQRVTLRCSPRSGDLSVYWYQQSLDQGLQFLIQYYNGEERAKGNILERFSAQQFPDLHSELNLSSLELGDSALYFCVSSAPWRENEQFFGPGTRLTVL.

There are many counts of this clonotype. The chain links TRBV28 to TRBJ2-7, with no clear D. There are 12 residues in the CDR3. The germline CDR1 and CDR2 sequences are MDHEN and SYDVKM. V lost 3 bases, J lost 2 bases, and 5 bases lay in between. CDR3 amino acids: CASSFLPYEQYF. CDR3 coding DNA: TGTGCCAGCAGTTTCCTCCCCTACGAGCAGTACTTC.

This clonotype has a count of ten or more. V usage is TRBV7-2 and J usage is TRBJ2-1, with a weak D call TRBD2 (6 bases). The germline V gene encodes CDR1 SGHTA and CDR2 FQGNSA. Trimming removed 3 bases at V and 4 bases at J, with 13 bases between. This CDR3 contains 15 residues. Here the CDR3 DNA reads TGTGCCAGCAGCTTTGGGGGACTCGGGTACAATGAGCAGTTCTTC. It specifies CASSFGGLGYNEQFF.

The chain combines TRBV11-2 with TRBJ2-1; D is unclear. V was trimmed by 1 base and J by 8 bases, leaving 15 bases between them. Germline CDR1 SGHAT, CDR2 FQNNGV. The CDR3 spans 15 residues. The CDR3 bases are TGTGCCAGCAGCTTAGTTTCTCTGGGTCTCGATGAGCAGTTCTTC. Translating gives CASSLVSLGLDEQFF.

V is TRBV6-2 or TRBV6-3 and J is TRBJ1-1; 10 bases map to TRBD1. The V gene end was trimmed by 6 bases and the J gene end by 3 bases; junction bases not matched to a gene: 7. Germline assignment: CDR1 MNHEY and CDR2 SVGEGT. This CDR3 is built from 15 residues. In DNA form, the CDR3 reads TGTGCCAGCAGGAAATTGACAGGGGGCGACACTGAAGCTTTCTTT. As protein: CASRKLTGGDTEAFF.

The chain links TRBV20-1 to TRBJ2-7; 9 positions agree with TRBD1. Looked up from germline, CDR1 is DFQATT and CDR2 is SNEGSKA (reference sequence). This CDR3 is 14 amino acids long. J was trimmed by 1 base and V by 4 bases; bases with no gene match: 5. Here the CDR3 DNA reads TGCAGTGCTATAGGGACAGGGCGGTCCTACGAGCAGTACTTC. Amino acids: CSAIGTGRSYEQYF.

J is TRBJ2-7 and V is TRBV12-3 or TRBV12-4; no reliable D call. The germline V and J ends were trimmed by 5 bases and 3 bases, with 14 bases remaining between them. CDR3 length: 14 amino acids. The CDR3 nucleotides read TGTGCCAGCAGTGGGAATAGCCCTTACTACGAGCAGTACTTC. Translated, it gives CASSGNSPYYEQYF.

The V call is TRBV29-1, the J call TRBJ1-2; no clear D gene. Germline V gene lookup returns CDR1 SQVTM and CDR2 ANQGSEA. This CDR3 contains 12 residues. V lost 3 bases, J lost 4 bases, and 9 bases lay in between. The CDR3 DNA reads TGCAGCGTTGAGCAGGTCGGCTATGGCTACACCTTC. It translates to CSVEQVGYGYTF.

This sequence joins TRBV27 and TRBJ1-4; D is unclear. Trimming removed 5 bases at V and 4 bases at J, with 20 bases between. Germline V gene data show CDR1 as MNHEY and CDR2 as SMNVEV (reference sequence). The CDR3 is made up of 17 amino acids. In DNA form, the CDR3 reads TGTGCCAGCAGTCGCATACCCCCTACGATTAGTAATGAAAAACTGTTTTTT. Its protein is CASSRIPPTISNEKLFF.

This clonotype came up a few times. The chain links TRBV15 to TRBJ2-4; D is perhaps TRBD1 (6 bases). The J call is in doubt because the DNA end fits TRBJ2-7 better. The CDR3 has 13 amino acids. Germline assignment: CDR1 LNHNV and CDR2 YYDKDF (reference sequence). The CDR3 nucleotides are TGTGCCACCAGCGACAGGATAACCTACGAGCAGTACTTC. This encodes CATSDRITYEQYF.

The chain carries TRBV7-9 and TRBJ2-5, with TRBD2 identical over 9 bases. J was trimmed by 4 bases and V by 3 bases; bases with no gene match: 9. The CDR3 has 16 amino acids. From germline, CDR1 is SEHNR and CDR2 FQNEAQ (reference sequence). This CDR3 is CASSFPGGRAGETQYF. Here the CDR3 DNA reads TGTGCCAGCAGCTTCCCTGGCGGGAGGGCCGGAGAGACCCAGTACTTC. Using reference TRBV7-9 and TRBJ2-5 for the parts outside the CDR3, the full variable domain is DTGVSQNPRHKITKRGQNVTFRCDPISEHNRLYWYRQTLGQGPEFLTYFQNEAQLEKSRLLSDRFSAERPKGSFSTLEIQRTEQGDSAMYLCASSFPGGRAGETQYFGPGTRLLVL.

This clonotype was recorded at least ten times. The genes are TRBV20-1 and TRBJ2-3, with D possibly being TRBD1 (5 bases). The V gene's germline CDR1 is DFQATT and CDR2 SNEGSKA (reference sequence). The CDR3 sequence is 14 residues long. Deletions cut 3 bases from V and 2 bases from J, with 12 bases between. As DNA, the CDR3 is TGCAGTGCTAGTTCAGGGTCGGACACAGATACGCAGTATTTT. It is translated as CSASSGSDTDTQYF.